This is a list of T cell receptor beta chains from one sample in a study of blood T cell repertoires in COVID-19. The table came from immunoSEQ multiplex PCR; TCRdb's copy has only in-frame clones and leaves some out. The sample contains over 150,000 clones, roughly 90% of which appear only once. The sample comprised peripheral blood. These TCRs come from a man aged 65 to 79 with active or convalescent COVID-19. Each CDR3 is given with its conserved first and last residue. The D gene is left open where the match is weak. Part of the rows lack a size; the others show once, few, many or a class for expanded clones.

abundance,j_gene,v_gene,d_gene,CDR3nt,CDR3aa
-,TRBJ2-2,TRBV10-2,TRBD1,TGCGCCAGCAGTGAAGAAGGGGGCCTCGGCGGGGAGCTGTTTTTT,CASSEEGGLGGELFF
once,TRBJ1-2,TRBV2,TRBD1,TGTGCCAGCAGCCTCCAGGGGGCGGACTATGGCTACACCTTC,CASSLQGADYGYTF
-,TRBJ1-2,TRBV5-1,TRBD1,TGCGCCAGCAGCCCGGGTGGACAGGGGAACTATGGCTACACCTTC,CASSPGGQGNYGYTF
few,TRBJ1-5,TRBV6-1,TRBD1,TGTGCCAGCAGTGAAGGACAGGGGGCGAGAGGGCAGCCCCAGCATTTT,CASSEGQGARGQPQHF
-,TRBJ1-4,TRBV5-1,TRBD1,TGCGCCAGCAGCTCCGGACAGGGAGGCGAAAAACTGTTTTTT,CASSSGQGGEKLFF
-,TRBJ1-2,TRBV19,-,TGTGCCAGTCAATCGCAGGGCCCGAGGCTCTATGGCTACACCTTC,CASQSQGPRLYGYTF
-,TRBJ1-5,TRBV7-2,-,TGTGCCAGCAGCTTAGGGCAGGGCGATCAGCCCCAGCATTTT,CASSLGQGDQPQHF
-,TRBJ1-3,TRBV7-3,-,TGTGCCAGCAGCTCCGGGACTCTTGGAAACACCATATATTTT,CASSSGTLGNTIYF
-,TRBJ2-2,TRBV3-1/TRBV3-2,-,TGTGCCAGCAGCCGGGACTTCGGGGAGCTGTTTTTT,CASSRDFGELFF
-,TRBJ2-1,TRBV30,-,TGTGCCTGGAGTGTAGGACAAACCTACAATGAGCAGTTCTTC,CAWSVGQTYNEQFF
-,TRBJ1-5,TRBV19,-,TGTGCCAGTACCTACGGGGGGAGCAATCAGCCCCAGCATTTT,CASTYGGSNQPQHF
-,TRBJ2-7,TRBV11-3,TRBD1,TGTGCCAGCAGCCAAGGGACAGGGCGCGAGCAGTACTTC,CASSQGTGREQYF
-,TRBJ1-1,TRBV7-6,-,TGTGCCAGCAGCCCGACGGACAGTCTAGGGAACACTGAAGCTTTCTTT,CASSPTDSLGNTEAFF